This T cell receptor beta chain was recorded in a study of CD8+ T cells in alopecia areata. Study results and limitations: Sequencing of scalp tissue also captures the resident alphabeta T cells of normal skin. In lesional scalp, particularly from alopecia totalis/universalis, clonality was higher than in normal scalp. Mouse data revealed clearer TCR sharing than patient data did, a gap possibly tied to HLA.

The sequencing template was cDNA reverse transcribed from extracted RNA. Sequenced by immunoSEQ multiplex PCR; TCRdb stores in-frame clones only, minus some. The sample consists of a few thousand clones, under 70% of them appearing once. There are a few counts of this clone. The antigen is unknown. Sequencing was performed on skin. The sequence was collected from a human donor in good health.

CDR3 in DNA: TGTGCCAGCACCCTACAGGGATCGCGTCCCTACAATGAGCAGTTCTTC. This codes for CASTLQGSRPYNEQFF. The V and J genes are TRBV2 and TRBJ2-1; possible D gene TRBD1, 6 bases. The CDR3 is 16 amino acids. V was shortened by 7 bases and J by 2 bases, with 18 bases between the two germline ends. Per the germline V gene, CDR1 is SNHLY and CDR2 is FYNNEI.